Here is one TCR beta chain with its context. Its antigen is as yet unknown. Within a library made for alpha chains, this beta chain is off target, and its count is uninformative. TCRdb re-called the 5' RACE reads through MiXCR, storing one row per CDR3 protein. The profile covers fewer than 5,000 distinct CDR3 sequences, with roughly 24% appearing a single time and around 25% taken by the ten largest. The sample belongs to a study of spatial heterogeneity in lung cancer. For the study at large: As counted in raw reads, each unique TCR and UMI combination appeared more than ten times on average.

Regarding the study as a whole: Ubiquitous expanded tumor TCRs were seen in blood more at resection than at follow-up.

Time point here: sample taken at primary tumor resection. Sequencing of whole RNA from tumor, nontumor lung or frozen PBMC involved no sorting. The CDR3 totals 15 residues. The germline V gene has CDR1 KGHDR and CDR2 SFDVKD. Trimming took 1 base from V and 2 from J, leaving 10 bases between them. This receptor was identified in a female donor with early-stage non-small cell lung cancer. The rearrangement uses TRBV24-1 and TRBJ2-5, with a tentative D call TRBD1 (6 bases). The sequences come from PBMCs, collected at surgery. CDR3 DNA sequence: TGTGCCACCAGTGATTTAGAGGGGGATCAAGAGACCCAGTACTTC. It specifies CATSDLEGDQETQYF.